Listed here are 21 T cell receptor beta chains from one sample, sequenced in a study of T cells after somatic rescue of genetic block. Using immunoSEQ multiplex PCR, the repertoire was profiled, and TCRdb retains in-frame clones only, with some absent. Of 70,000 to 85,000 clones in the sample, approximately 91% are singletons; the top ten hold approximately 2.9%. Sequencing was carried out using peripheral blood mononuclear cells (PBMCs). All receptors derive from a man aged 30 to 45.

V and J are TRBV4-1 and TRBJ2-1; 8 bases map to TRBD2. The CDR3 length is 19 residues. With V trimmed by 3 bases and J by 4 bases, 17 bases remained unmatched. CDR1 is MGHRA and CDR2 is YSYEKL in the germline V gene. The CDR3 DNA is TGCGCCAGCAGCCACCCGGGACTAGTTCGAGGGGGTGAATACAATGAGCAGTTCTTC. It translates to CASSHPGLVRGGEYNEQFF.

V is TRBV6-1 and J is TRBJ1-5, with a tentative D call TRBD1 (6 bases). CDR3 length equals 15 residues. The germline CDR1 and CDR2 sequences are MNHNS and SASEGT. Trimming took off 4 bases at V and 2 bases at J, with 12 bases between the two ends. The CDR3 DNA sequence: TGTGCCAGCAGTGTGGACAGAGATCGCAATCAGCCCCAGCATTTT. Amino acids: CASSVDRDRNQPQHF.

In its sample, this clone was seen once. The chain joins TRBV12-5 to TRBJ2-7, with D perhaps TRBD1 (5 bases). The germline gives CDR1 LGHNT, CDR2 FRNRAP. The V and J ends lost 4 bases and 2 bases respectively, with 15 bases between them. The CDR3 is 15 residues long. The CDR3 loop is CASGYSRVSAYEQYF. CDR3 in DNA: TGTGCTAGTGGTTACAGCAGGGTTTCGGCCTACGAGCAGTACTTC.

This rearrangement joins TRBV19 to TRBJ2-1; D is ambiguous. Germline-derived CDR1 and CDR2 are LNHDA and SQIVND (reference sequence). V shed 2 bases and J shed 4 bases, with 9 bases lying between them. The CDR3 has 14 amino acids. The CDR3 nucleotides are TGTGCCAGTAGTATACTAGATCGGTACAATGAGCAGTTCTTC. Translation gives CASSILDRYNEQFF.

The V and J genes are TRBV28 and TRBJ2-7; 14 bases map to TRBD2. The V and J ends lost 2 bases and 2 bases, in that order; junction bases with no gene match: 14. Germline V gene sequence: CDR1 MDHEN, CDR2 SYDVKM. The CDR3 totals 20 residues. In DNA form, the CDR3 reads TGTGCCAGCAGTTTACCAGCCGGGACTAGCGGGGGTGCCGCTCCCTACGAGCAGTACTTC. Protein product: CASSLPAGTSGGAAPYEQYF.

CDR3 residues: CASSESRGARDTQYF. In DNA, the CDR3 is TGCGCCAGCAGTGAGTCAAGGGGGGCGCGAGATACGCAGTATTTT. This chain links TRBV10-1 with TRBJ2-3, with D possibly called TRBD1 or TRBD2 (6 bases each). V shed 0 bases and J shed 5 bases, with 12 bases lying between them. CDR1 is WNHNN and CDR2 is SYGVQD in the germline V gene (reference sequence). This CDR3 comprises 15 residues.

V is TRBV7-9 and J is TRBJ1-5; no reliable D call. Germline V gene data show CDR1 as SEHNR and CDR2 as FQNEAQ (reference sequence). This CDR3 region has 14 residues. With 5 bases removed from V and 0 bases from J, the gap between germline ends came to 8 bases. The CDR3 sequence: CASSSFYSNQPQHF. As DNA, the CDR3 is TGTGCCAGCAGCAGCTTTTATAGCAATCAGCCCCAGCATTTT.

The chain recombines TRBV28 with TRBJ2-5, with a tentative D call TRBD1 (7 bases). CDR1 is MDHEN, CDR2 SYDVKM, per germline. The CDR3 is 14 amino acids. Trimming shortened V by 6 bases and J by 3 bases, and 14 bases separated the two germline ends. The CDR3 DNA reads TGTGCCAGCAGCCGCGGGACAGCCAAAGAGACCCAGTACTTC. This sequence encodes CASSRGTAKETQYF.

The chain uses TRBV19 and TRBJ1-1; 8 nucleotides line up with TRBD1. The CDR3 is 15 amino acids. The junction had 8 bases not matched to a gene; V was cut back by 3 bases and J by 5 bases. CDR1 is LNHDA, CDR2 SQIVND, per germline (reference sequence). This CDR3 reads CASSMGDRGLTEAFF. The CDR3 DNA reads as TGTGCCAGTAGTATGGGCGACAGGGGCTTGACTGAAGCTTTCTTT.

This CDR3 is CASSSGVVYEQYF. For the CDR3, the DNA is TGTGCCAGCAGCTCGGGAGTCGTCTACGAGCAGTACTTC. The V call is TRBV13, the J call TRBJ2-7; D perhaps matches TRBD2 (6 bases). The CDR3 spans 13 residues. CDR1 is PRHDT and CDR2 is FYEKMQ in the germline V gene (reference sequence). The V end was cut by 4 bases, the J end by 3 bases, with 10 bases between.

The V and J genes are TRBV13 and TRBJ2-7; D tentatively reads TRBD1 or TRBD2 (6 bases each). CDR1 is PRHDT and CDR2 is FYEKMQ in the germline V gene (reference sequence). V lost 5 bases, J lost 4 bases, and 18 bases lay in between. The CDR3 has 15 residues. The CDR3 region has the DNA TGTGCCAGCAGCCCTCCGGTTCAGGGGAGGTACGAGCAGTACTTC. It codes for CASSPPVQGRYEQYF.

This clone appeared once. The rearrangement links TRBV13 to TRBJ2-1; no reliable D call. The germline CDR1 and CDR2 sequences are PRHDT and FYEKMQ (reference sequence). Trimming stripped 3 bases from V and 7 bases from J, with 7 bases between. The CDR3 runs 12 residues. CDR3 bases: TGTGCCAGCAGCTTTTCCGGAAATGAGCAGTTCTTC. Translated, it gives CASSFSGNEQFF.

The chain combines TRBV30 with TRBJ1-6; a weak D match, TRBD1 (6 bases). Germline CDR1 is GTSNPN and CDR2 is SVGIG (reference sequence). V was shortened by 3 bases and J by 9 bases, with 18 bases between the two germline ends. CDR3 length: 15 residues. Written as DNA, the CDR3 is TGTGCCTGGAGGGCTGGGGGCGTAATACTTTCACCCCTCCACTTT. It yields the protein CAWRAGGVILSPLHF.

V gene TRBV19 combines with J gene TRBJ1-2; D is uncertain. CDR1 and CDR2 (germline): LNHDA, SQIVND (reference sequence). V was clipped by 3 bases and J by 0 bases, with 8 bases between them. The CDR3 is 14 amino acids. The CDR3, as DNA: TGTGCCAGTAGTATGTTAGAAACTAACTATGGCTACACCTTC. Its translation is CASSMLETNYGYTF. The full variable domain, rest sourced from reference TRBV19 and TRBJ1-2, is DGGITQSPKYLFRKEGQNVTLSCEQNLNHDAMYWYRQDPGQGLRLIYYSQIVNDFQKGDIAEGYSVSREKKESFPLTVTSAQKNPTAFYLCASSMLETNYGYTFGSGTRLTVV.

V is TRBV7-8 and J is TRBJ2-2, with D possibly TRBD2 on 5 matching bases. V was pared by 5 bases and J by 4 bases, with 17 bases between. The CDR3 extends over 16 amino acids. Germline assignment: CDR1 SGHVS and CDR2 FQNEAQ. The CDR3 nucleotides are TGTGCCAGCAGCCTCTCTCGGACTGAACTCACCGGGGAGCTGTTTTTT. Its protein is CASSLSRTELTGELFF. The full variable domain, with the rest looked up from reference TRBV7-8 and TRBJ2-2, is GAGVSQSPRYKVAKRGQDVALRCDPISGHVSLFWYQQALGQGPEFLTYFQNEAQLDKSGLPSDRFFAERPEGSVSTLKIQRTQQEDSAVYLCASSLSRTELTGELFFGEGSRLTVL.

This chain links TRBV2 with TRBJ2-1; unclear D gene. This CDR3 spans 15 amino acids. V lost 3 bases, J lost 1 base, and 10 bases lay in between. Germline values: CDR1 SNHLY, CDR2 FYNNEI. Here the CDR3 DNA reads TGTGCCAGCAGTGATTTCAGGTTTTCCTACAATGAGCAGTTCTTC. Residues: CASSDFRFSYNEQFF. The full variable domain, rest sourced from reference TRBV2 and TRBJ2-1, is EPEVTQTPSHQVTQMGQEVILRCVPISNHLYFYWYRQILGQKVEFLVSFYNNEISEKSEIFDDQFSVERPDGSNFTLKIRSTKLEDSAMYFCASSDFRFSYNEQFFGPGTRLTVL.

The V gene is TRBV29-1, the J gene TRBJ1-6; weak D call: TRBD1 (6 bases). Germline V gene lookup returns CDR1 SQVTM and CDR2 ANQGSEA. Between the trimmed V and J ends, which lost 6 bases and 5 bases, there was a span of 14 bases. This CDR3 is 14 amino acids long. This chain's CDR3 is CSVRLGGNNSPLHF. In DNA, the CDR3 is TGCAGCGTCCGACTAGGGGGAAATAATTCACCCCTCCACTTT.

V is TRBV5-5 and J is TRBJ1-4; no clear D gene. V lost 1 base and J 7 bases, leaving 8 bases between the germline ends. Per germline, CDR1 SGHKS and CDR2 YYEKEE (reference sequence). The CDR3 is made up of 13 amino acids. The CDR3 DNA is TGTGCCAGCAGCTTGATCATGGGTGAAAAACTGTTTTTT. Translation gives CASSLIMGEKLFF.

The chain recombines TRBV2 with TRBJ2-7, with 11 bases lining up with TRBD1. Looked up from germline, CDR1 is SNHLY and CDR2 is FYNNEI. The V gene end was trimmed by 5 bases and the J gene end by 7 bases; junction bases not matched to a gene: 7. The length of the CDR3 is 14 residues. In nucleotides, the CDR3 is TGTGCCAGCAGTTGGACAGGGGGCGATGGGGAGCAGTACTTC. This sequence encodes CASSWTGGDGEQYF.

V is TRBV19 and J is TRBJ2-7, with 13 positions matching TRBD2. The V and J ends lost 6 bases and 6 bases, in that order; junction bases with no gene match: 5. CDR1 LNHDA and CDR2 SQIVND come from the germline V gene (reference sequence). This CDR3 comprises 14 residues. The CDR3 reads CASRGLAGTGEQYF. CDR3 nucleotide sequence: TGTGCCAGTAGGGGACTAGCGGGAACGGGCGAGCAGTACTTC.

The chain couples TRBV30 to TRBJ2-5; 10 bases align to TRBD1. The CDR3 runs 12 residues. Germline V gene data show CDR1 as GTSNPN and CDR2 as SVGIG (reference sequence). V was clipped by 5 bases and J by 3 bases; unmatched bases: 0. CDR3 in DNA: TGTGCCTGGGGACAGGGGGAAGAGACCCAGTACTTC. Its translation is CAWGQGEETQYF.